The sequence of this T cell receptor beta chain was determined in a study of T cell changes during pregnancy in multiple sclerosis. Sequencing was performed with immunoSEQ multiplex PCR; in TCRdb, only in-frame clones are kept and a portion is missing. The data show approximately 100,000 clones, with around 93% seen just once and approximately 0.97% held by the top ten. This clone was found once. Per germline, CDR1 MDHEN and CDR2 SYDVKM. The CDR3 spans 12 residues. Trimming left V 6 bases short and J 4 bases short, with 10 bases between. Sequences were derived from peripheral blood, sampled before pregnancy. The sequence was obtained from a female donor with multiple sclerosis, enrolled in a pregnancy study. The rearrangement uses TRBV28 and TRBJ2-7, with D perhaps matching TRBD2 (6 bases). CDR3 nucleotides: TGTGCCAGCAGCCAGGAGGGATACGAGCAGTACTTC. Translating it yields CASSQEGYEQYF.